Shown below are 17 T cell receptor beta chains from a single sample sequenced in a study of radiation and T cells in renal cell carcinoma. The data were produced by immunoSEQ multiplex PCR, yet TCRdb's version contains in-frame clones alone and is incomplete. The sample includes approximately 12,000 clones, about 71% of them seen just once. Treatment denoted: treatment-naive control, cytoreductive nephrectomy. The sequences come from tumor tissue, collected from a patient whose treatment was nephrectomy without radiotherapy. The source of these receptors is a woman older than 75 with renal cell carcinoma.

CDR3 DNA: TGCGCCAGCAGCTCGCTTCGAGGACAGGGGGTTTATTCCTACAATGAGCAGTTCTTC. Translating it yields CASSSLRGQGVYSYNEQFF. The V call is TRBV5-1, the J call TRBJ2-1; 10 bases are shared with TRBD1. Germline CDR1 SGHRS, CDR2 YFSETQ. The CDR3 sequence is 19 residues long. The trim removed 3 bases at V and 1 base at J, leaving 13 bases unmatched.

The CDR3 reads CAKIREGADHSPLHF. The CDR3 coding sequence is TGTGCCAAAATTCGGGAGGGGGCGGACCATTCACCCCTCCACTTT. The rearrangement links TRBV2 to TRBJ1-6, with 7 nucleotides matching TRBD1. Germline CDR1 reads SNHLY; CDR2 reads FYNNEI. V gave up 10 bases and J gave up 8 bases; unmatched junction bases: 14. CDR3 length: 15 residues.

The count of this clone is one. J is TRBJ2-7 and V is TRBV7-6; 8 bases line up with TRBD2. This CDR3 region has 13 residues. Germline CDR1 reads SGHVS; CDR2 reads FNYEAQ. J gave up 6 bases and V 4 bases, and 5 bases lay outside the gene matches. The CDR3 DNA reads as TGTGCCAGCAGCTCGGTTGCGGGGGGCGAGCAGTACGTC. It translates to CASSSVAGGEQYV.

This chain connects TRBV7-8 to TRBJ1-5; tentatively, D is TRBD1 (5 bases). V was trimmed by 7 bases and J by 2 bases, leaving 15 bases between them. There are 15 residues in the CDR3. CDR1 is SGHVS, CDR2 FQNEAQ, per germline. The CDR3 nucleotides read TGTGCCAGCACCCCAATGTCGGGGGGCAATCAGCCCCAGCATTTT. As protein: CASTPMSGGNQPQHF.

This clone was counted only a few times. The chain recombines TRBV7-2 with TRBJ1-5, with a possible D match to TRBD1 (5 bases). Trimming removed 2 bases at V and 6 bases at J, with 20 bases between. The CDR3 consists of 17 residues. Germline V CDR1 and CDR2: SGHTA, FQGNSA. The CDR3 DNA reads TGTGCCAGCAGCTTAAATCCGGGGCGGACGCTAGCTCAGCCCCAGCATTTT. Translating gives CASSLNPGRTLAQPQHF.

The rearrangement links TRBV5-1 to TRBJ2-2, with D tentatively TRBD2 (6 bases). CDR1 is SGHRS, CDR2 YFSETQ, per germline. The CDR3 totals 14 residues. With 3 bases removed from V and 4 bases from J, the gap between germline ends came to 10 bases. The CDR3 coding sequence is TGCGCCAGCAGCTCCGGGAGCGGCACCGGGGAGCTGTTTTTT. It specifies CASSSGSGTGELFF.

The rearrangement uses TRBV9 and TRBJ2-5; 10 positions agree with TRBD2. The J segment lost 1 base and the V segment lost 0 bases, leaving 9 bases of the junction unmatched. From germline, CDR1 is SGDLS and CDR2 YYNGEE. There are 18 residues in the CDR3. The CDR3 region has the DNA TGTGCCAGCAGCGTAGCTGGGCTAGCGGGGGACCTCCAAGAGACCCAGTACTTC. Translated: CASSVAGLAGDLQETQYF.

This clone was observed a few times. This chain links TRBV19 with TRBJ1-4, with D unclear. Trimming left V 4 bases short and J 6 bases short, with 12 bases between. Germline CDR1 and CDR2: LNHDA and SQIVND (reference sequence). The CDR3 has 14 amino acids. The CDR3: CASSKREEDEKLFF. The CDR3 coding sequence is TGTGCCAGTAGTAAGAGGGAGGAGGATGAAAAACTGTTTTTT.

The sample holds one count of this clone. V usage is TRBV19 and J usage is TRBJ1-5; D ambiguous. Germline lookup yields CDR1 LNHDA and CDR2 SQIVND (reference sequence). Trimming took off 3 bases at V and 6 bases at J, with 9 bases between the two ends. The CDR3 covers 13 residues. CDR3 protein: CASSMQAGQPQHF. DNA of the CDR3: TGTGCCAGTAGTATGCAGGCCGGTCAGCCCCAGCATTTT.

The CDR3 loop reads CSGRGYGEAFF. The CDR3 DNA follows: TGCAGTGGCAGGGGGTACGGTGAAGCTTTCTTT. The V call is TRBV20-1, the J call TRBJ1-1; 7 nucleotides match TRBD1. V lost 7 bases and J lost 7; bases outside the gene matches: 6. This CDR3 is 11 amino acids long. The germline gives CDR1 DFQATT, CDR2 SNEGSKA (reference sequence).

In regard to this clone: Other DNA sequences in this sample translate to the same CDR3. The genes are TRBV25-1 and TRBJ2-7; 8 bases align to TRBD2. Trimming took 6 bases from V and 4 from J; bases not matched to a gene: 11. Looked up from germline, CDR1 is MGHDK and CDR2 is SYGVNS. CDR3 length: 15 amino acids. The CDR3 loop reads CASSSIAGWSYEQYF. CDR3 sequence (DNA): TGTGCCAGCAGCTCAATAGCGGGGTGGTCTTACGAGCAGTACTTC.

V gene TRBV5-1 combines with J gene TRBJ1-4; tentative D call: TRBD1 (5 bases). The CDR3 runs to 15 residues. Germline V lookup: CDR1 SGHRS, CDR2 YFSETQ. V lost 4 bases, J lost 10 bases, and 20 bases lay in between. CDR3 amino acids: CASSHSSQGYGKLFF. CDR3 in DNA: TGCGCCAGCAGCCACTCAAGTCAGGGCTACGGAAAACTGTTTTTT. Based on the CDR3 plus reference TRBV5-1 and TRBJ1-4, the full variable domain is KAGVTQTPRYLIKTRGQQVTLSCSPISGHRSVSWYQQTPGQGLQFLFEYFSETQRNKGNFPGRFSGRQFSNSRSEMNVSTLELGDSALYLCASSHSSQGYGKLFFGSGTQLSVL.

This chain links TRBV5-5 with TRBJ2-1, with 7 bases lining up with TRBD1. Unmatched junction bases numbered 9, after V lost 0 bases and J lost 0 bases. The CDR3 totals 18 residues. Germline assignment: CDR1 SGHKS and CDR2 YYEKEE (reference sequence). The CDR3 nucleotides are TGTGCCAGCAGCTTGGCCGAGACAGGGATTATCTCCTACAATGAGCAGTTCTTC. Amino acids: CASSLAETGIISYNEQFF.

The chain has TRBV11-2 and TRBJ1-2; no firm D call. Looked up from germline, CDR1 is SGHAT and CDR2 is FQNNGV. CDR3 length equals 12 residues. The ends were cut back, 5 bases at V and 5 bases at J, with 9 bases in the middle. Here the CDR3 reads CASSTDGYGYTF. Written as DNA, the CDR3 is TGTGCCAGCAGCACGGACGGTTATGGCTACACCTTC. Together with reference TRBV11-2 and TRBJ1-2, the CDR3 gives the full variable domain: EAGVAQSPRYKIIEKRQSVAFWCNPISGHATLYWYQQILGQGPKLLIQFQNNGVVDDSQLPKDRFSAERLKGVDSTLKIQPAKLEDSAVYLCASSTDGYGYTFGSGTRLTVV.

J is TRBJ2-5 and V is TRBV18; a possible D gene is TRBD2 (6 bases). CDR1 and CDR2 (germline): KGHSH, LQKENI. The CDR3 runs to 14 residues. Trimming removed 3 bases from V and 4 bases from J, with 12 bases in between. In DNA, the CDR3 is TGTGCCAGCTCACCTGGGGGGAGAAGAGAGACCCAGTACTTC. Its protein is CASSPGGRRETQYF.

V is TRBV10-2 and J is TRBJ1-5; the D is unclear. Trimming removed 3 bases from V and 0 bases from J, with 3 bases in between. Per the germline V gene, CDR1 is WSHSY and CDR2 is SAAADI. The CDR3 covers 13 residues. CDR3 region: CASSEISNQPQHF. CDR3 DNA sequence: TGCGCCAGCAGTGAAATTAGCAATCAGCCCCAGCATTTT.

The chain has TRBV4-3 and TRBJ1-6; D gene unclear. In germline, CDR1 is LGHNA, CDR2 YSLEER. The CDR3 spans 17 residues. V was trimmed by 1 base and J by 6 bases, leaving 16 bases between them. CDR3 sequence reads: CASSQARQALLNSPLHF. The CDR3 region has the DNA TGCGCCAGCAGCCAAGCTCGGCAGGCACTCCTTAATTCACCCCTCCACTTT.